This is a list of T cell receptor beta chains from one sample in a study of molecular identifiers for immune sequencing clone quantification. TCRdb ran MiXCR on the PCR reads and lists one entry per CDR3 protein. The top ten hold under 0.8% of the sample, which has around 470,000 distinct CDR3 sequences, around 23% seen once. The sample taken for sequencing was naive CD8+ T cells from blood, with Jurkat cell RNA spiked in. These receptors all come from a human donor in good health. Some libraries in this study had Jurkat cell RNA spiked in. The CDR3 runs from the conserved cysteine through the conserved F or W. The order of the fields is D gene, J gene, V gene, clone size, CDR3 DNA, CDR3 protein. A D gene is named only where the DNA matches it firmly. Size is omitted from some rows. Given values are once, few, many or a class for expanded clones.

d_gene: TRBD1; j_gene: TRBJ2-7; v_gene: TRBV7-7; abundance: NA; CDR3nt: TGTGCTAGCAGCTTAGTACAGGGGGCACACGAGCAGTACTTC; CDR3aa: CASSLVQGAHEQYF
d_gene: NA; j_gene: TRBJ1-1; v_gene: TRBV7-9; abundance: few; CDR3nt: TGTGCCAGCAGCTTAGGTGACACTCTAAGGGGAGCTTTCTTT; CDR3aa: CASSLGDTLRGAFF
d_gene: TRBD1; j_gene: TRBJ1-6; v_gene: TRBV2; abundance: few; CDR3nt: TGTGCCAGCAGTGTCGACAGGGCTTCACCCCTCCACTTT; CDR3aa: CASSVDRASPLHF
d_gene: TRBD2; j_gene: TRBJ2-7; v_gene: TRBV7-9; abundance: NA; CDR3nt: TGTGCCAGCAGCTCCCCGGGGAGGGACGAGCAGTACTTC; CDR3aa: CASSSPGRDEQYF
d_gene: NA; j_gene: TRBJ2-3; v_gene: TRBV7-2; abundance: many; CDR3nt: TGTGCCAGCAGCTTAGTGTTAGCGCCAAGCACAGATACGCAGTATTTT; CDR3aa: CASSLVLAPSTDTQYF
d_gene: NA; j_gene: TRBJ1-4; v_gene: TRBV28; abundance: NA; CDR3nt: TGTGCCAGCAACACCATACAGAGTCAAGAAAAACTGTTTTTT; CDR3aa: CASNTIQSQEKLFF
d_gene: TRBD1; j_gene: TRBJ1-1; v_gene: TRBV5-5; abundance: many; CDR3nt: TGTGCCAGCAACTTAGGACAGGGGGCTTCTGAAGCTTTCTTT; CDR3aa: CASNLGQGASEAFF
d_gene: NA; j_gene: TRBJ2-7; v_gene: TRBV20-1; abundance: many; CDR3nt: TGCAGTGCTAGAGATCTGGGCTACGAGCAGTACTTC; CDR3aa: CSARDLGYEQYF
d_gene: NA; j_gene: TRBJ2-1; v_gene: TRBV29-1; abundance: NA; CDR3nt: TGCAGCGTTACGTCAGGGGTGGACTACAATGAGCAGTTCTTC; CDR3aa: CSVTSGVDYNEQFF
d_gene: NA; j_gene: TRBJ1-5; v_gene: TRBV4-3; abundance: many; CDR3nt: TGCGCCAGCAGCCGAGACAGTTCAGATCAGCCCCAGCATTTT; CDR3aa: CASSRDSSDQPQHF
d_gene: TRBD2; j_gene: TRBJ2-7; v_gene: TRBV20-1; abundance: NA; CDR3nt: TGCAGTGCTAGAGATAGGGCGGGGGACCTCTACGAGCAGTACTTC; CDR3aa: CSARDRAGDLYEQYF
d_gene: TRBD2; j_gene: TRBJ2-4; v_gene: TRBV3-1; abundance: once; CDR3nt: TGTGCCAGCAGCCAAGTGGTGGCTGGTCGGATAGCGGGAGCGGCCAAAGACATTCAGTACTTC; CDR3aa: CASSQVVAGRIAGAAKDIQYF
d_gene: NA; j_gene: TRBJ1-5; v_gene: TRBV30; abundance: few; CDR3nt: TGTGCCTGGAGTGTACAAAGGGATCTTCAGCCCCAGCATTTT; CDR3aa: CAWSVQRDLQPQHF
d_gene: TRBD2; j_gene: TRBJ2-3; v_gene: TRBV15; abundance: NA; CDR3nt: TGTGCCACCAGGAAGACTAGCAAGAGGACAGATACGCAGTATTTT; CDR3aa: CATRKTSKRTDTQYF
d_gene: NA; j_gene: TRBJ2-7; v_gene: TRBV12-3/TRBV12-4; abundance: NA; CDR3nt: TGTGCCAGCAGTTGGGTAGGTGGCTTCGTCTACGAGCAGTACTTC; CDR3aa: CASSWVGGFVYEQYF
d_gene: NA; j_gene: TRBJ2-4; v_gene: TRBV6-5; abundance: NA; CDR3nt: TGTGCCAGCAGTTACACGCCGGATAAAAACATTCAGTACTTC; CDR3aa: CASSYTPDKNIQYF
d_gene: TRBD2; j_gene: TRBJ2-3; v_gene: TRBV20-1; abundance: many; CDR3nt: TGCAGTGCTAGTTCCCTAGCGGGAGGGCCAGATACGCAGTATTTT; CDR3aa: CSASSLAGGPDTQYF
d_gene: NA; j_gene: TRBJ2-3; v_gene: TRBV6-1; abundance: NA; CDR3nt: TGTGCCAGCAGTGAATCCCGGACAGCCATCACAGATACGCAGTATTTT; CDR3aa: CASSESRTAITDTQYF
d_gene: NA; j_gene: TRBJ2-6; v_gene: TRBV28; abundance: many; CDR3nt: TGTGCCAGCAGTTGGCGCATTAAGAGCTCTGGGGCCAACGTCCTGACTTTC; CDR3aa: CASSWRIKSSGANVLTF
d_gene: NA; j_gene: TRBJ2-1; v_gene: TRBV27; abundance: NA; CDR3nt: TGTGCCAGCGGGCCGTCCTCCTACAATGAGCAGTTCTTC; CDR3aa: CASGPSSYNEQFF
d_gene: NA; j_gene: TRBJ2-3; v_gene: TRBV6-5; abundance: NA; CDR3nt: TGTGCCAGCTTTTGGTGGGCGGGACCCACAGATACGCAGTATTTT; CDR3aa: CASFWWAGPTDTQYF
d_gene: TRBD2; j_gene: TRBJ2-7; v_gene: TRBV7-2; abundance: NA; CDR3nt: TGTGCCAGCAGCTTAGGCTCTAGCGGGGGGGGCCGGTTTCCGGAGCAGTACTTC; CDR3aa: CASSLGSSGGGRFPEQYF
d_gene: TRBD2; j_gene: TRBJ2-3; v_gene: TRBV7-9; abundance: many; CDR3nt: TGTGCCAGCAGCACCTCCGAACTAGCGGGGGGGCCAATTTCAGATACGCAGTATTTT; CDR3aa: CASSTSELAGGPISDTQYF
d_gene: NA; j_gene: TRBJ2-3; v_gene: TRBV11-1; abundance: NA; CDR3nt: TGTGCCAGCAGCCCCGACAGGAACGCAGATACGCAGTATTTT; CDR3aa: CASSPDRNADTQYF
d_gene: NA; j_gene: TRBJ2-7; v_gene: TRBV5-1; abundance: few; CDR3nt: TGCGCCAGCAGCTTGGCCGTCGCAGCAGGGATGAACTACGAGCAGTACTTC; CDR3aa: CASSLAVAAGMNYEQYF
d_gene: TRBD1; j_gene: TRBJ2-7; v_gene: TRBV30; abundance: few; CDR3nt: TGTGCCTGGAGTCGGACAGGGGGCTTCTACGAGCAGTACTTC; CDR3aa: CAWSRTGGFYEQYF
d_gene: NA; j_gene: TRBJ1-4; v_gene: TRBV19; abundance: NA; CDR3nt: TGTGCCAGTAGTATCTTCCTCCGTGTACCCGATGGAAAACTGTTTTTT; CDR3aa: CASSIFLRVPDGKLFF
d_gene: NA; j_gene: TRBJ2-7; v_gene: TRBV4-3; abundance: many; CDR3nt: TGCGCCAGCAGCCAAGATGTCGGTCGGGGCTACGAGCAGTACTTC; CDR3aa: CASSQDVGRGYEQYF
d_gene: NA; j_gene: TRBJ2-2; v_gene: TRBV11-3; abundance: NA; CDR3nt: TGTGCCAGCAGCATGGGAATCGGGGAGCTGTTTTTT; CDR3aa: CASSMGIGELFF
d_gene: NA; j_gene: TRBJ2-5; v_gene: TRBV6-1; abundance: NA; CDR3nt: TGTGCCAGCAGGGACAGTAAAGAGACCCAGTACTTC; CDR3aa: CASRDSKETQYF
d_gene: NA; j_gene: TRBJ2-2; v_gene: TRBV6-5; abundance: many; CDR3nt: TGTGCCAGCAGTTACTCCCCCGGGGAGCTGTTTTTT; CDR3aa: CASSYSPGELFF
d_gene: NA; j_gene: TRBJ1-4; v_gene: TRBV7-9; abundance: NA; CDR3nt: TGTGCCAGCAGCACATGGGGCAATAATGAAAAACTGTTTTTT; CDR3aa: CASSTWGNNEKLFF
d_gene: NA; j_gene: TRBJ1-5; v_gene: TRBV4-1; abundance: many; CDR3nt: TGCGCCAGCAGCCAAGTTATCAGCAATCAGCCCCAGCATTTT; CDR3aa: CASSQVISNQPQHF
d_gene: NA; j_gene: TRBJ1-5; v_gene: TRBV9; abundance: NA; CDR3nt: TGTGCCAGCAGCGAGGGCGGAGGCAATAGCAATCAGCCCCAGCATTTT; CDR3aa: CASSEGGGNSNQPQHF
d_gene: NA; j_gene: TRBJ1-1; v_gene: TRBV7-9; abundance: few; CDR3nt: TGTGCCAGCAGCCTTCTAGACCGCGGGGCCAGGGGTGGCACTGAAGCTTTCTTT; CDR3aa: CASSLLDRGARGGTEAFF
d_gene: TRBD1; j_gene: TRBJ2-5; v_gene: TRBV9; abundance: few; CDR3nt: TGTGCCAGCAGCGTAGACGGGACAGGGTTGGAGACCCAGTACTTC; CDR3aa: CASSVDGTGLETQYF
d_gene: NA; j_gene: TRBJ2-3; v_gene: TRBV9; abundance: many; CDR3nt: TGTGCCAGCAGCCCAGAAGGGGGTCTTGGGGATACGCAGTATTTT; CDR3aa: CASSPEGGLGDTQYF
d_gene: NA; j_gene: TRBJ2-7; v_gene: TRBV12-3/TRBV12-4; abundance: NA; CDR3nt: TGTGCCAGCAGCTACTCGACTAGGAACGAGCAGTACTTC; CDR3aa: CASSYSTRNEQYF
d_gene: TRBD1; j_gene: TRBJ2-5; v_gene: TRBV7-2; abundance: NA; CDR3nt: TGTGCCAGCAGCTTCCGGGACAGGGGGCTGGAGGCCCAGTACTTC; CDR3aa: CASSFRDRGLEAQYF
d_gene: NA; j_gene: TRBJ2-6; v_gene: TRBV7-8; abundance: many; CDR3nt: TGTGCCAGCAGCTTACGCAGACCGGGGTACGGGGCCAACGTCCTGACTTTC; CDR3aa: CASSLRRPGYGANVLTF
d_gene: NA; j_gene: TRBJ1-1; v_gene: TRBV4-3; abundance: NA; CDR3nt: TGCGCCAGCAGCCAAGATCTCTCCGGTTACGGGTGGACTGAAGCTTTCTTT; CDR3aa: CASSQDLSGYGWTEAFF
d_gene: TRBD2; j_gene: TRBJ2-1; v_gene: TRBV3-1; abundance: few; CDR3nt: TGTGCCAGCAGCCAAGATTTGGGGGAGCGGGGTCCGTTCTTC; CDR3aa: CASSQDLGERGPFF
d_gene: NA; j_gene: TRBJ2-1; v_gene: TRBV6-5; abundance: NA; CDR3nt: TGTGCCAGCAGTTACGACAGCGGCAATGAGCAGTTCTTC; CDR3aa: CASSYDSGNEQFF
d_gene: NA; j_gene: TRBJ2-5; v_gene: TRBV6-5; abundance: NA; CDR3nt: TGTGCCAGCAGCCAGGCCTCCTATAGTATAGGCACGGAGACCCAGTACTTC; CDR3aa: CASSQASYSIGTETQYF
d_gene: NA; j_gene: TRBJ1-5; v_gene: TRBV4-1; abundance: few; CDR3nt: TGCGCCAGCAGCCAAGATCATCAGGGAGGGGGCAATCAGCCCCAGCATTTT; CDR3aa: CASSQDHQGGGNQPQHF
d_gene: NA; j_gene: TRBJ1-5; v_gene: TRBV12-5; abundance: many; CDR3nt: TGTGCTAGTCCCCTCAATCAGCCCCAGCATTTT; CDR3aa: CASPLNQPQHF
d_gene: TRBD1; j_gene: TRBJ2-7; v_gene: TRBV27; abundance: NA; CDR3nt: TGTGCCGCCGGAACAGGGGCCTCCTACGAGCAGTACTTC; CDR3aa: CAAGTGASYEQYF
d_gene: NA; j_gene: TRBJ1-1; v_gene: TRBV24-1; abundance: NA; CDR3nt: TGTGCCACCTCGTCCCGGGGCAGGTCGGACACTGAAGCTTTCTTT; CDR3aa: CATSSRGRSDTEAFF
d_gene: NA; j_gene: TRBJ2-7; v_gene: TRBV3-1; abundance: NA; CDR3nt: TGTGCCAGCAGCCGGGGACGGGCCTACGAGCAGTACTTC; CDR3aa: CASSRGRAYEQYF
d_gene: NA; j_gene: TRBJ2-7; v_gene: TRBV29-1; abundance: few; CDR3nt: TGCAGCGTTGAAGTCGTGGGACGGTCCACCACCTACGAGCAGTACTTC; CDR3aa: CSVEVVGRSTTYEQYF
d_gene: TRBD1; j_gene: TRBJ1-2; v_gene: TRBV7-8; abundance: few; CDR3nt: TGTGCCAGCAGCAGATTGACAGGGGGCGAGGGCTCCTATGGCTACACCTTC; CDR3aa: CASSRLTGGEGSYGYTF
d_gene: NA; j_gene: TRBJ1-5; v_gene: TRBV5-8; abundance: many; CDR3nt: TGTGCCAGCAGCTTGTGGGAGGGCGGCCAGCCCCAGCATTTT; CDR3aa: CASSLWEGGQPQHF
d_gene: NA; j_gene: TRBJ2-3; v_gene: TRBV12-3/TRBV12-4; abundance: NA; CDR3nt: TGTGCCAGCAGTTTAAAGGCTAGTACCACAGATACGCAGTATTTT; CDR3aa: CASSLKASTTDTQYF